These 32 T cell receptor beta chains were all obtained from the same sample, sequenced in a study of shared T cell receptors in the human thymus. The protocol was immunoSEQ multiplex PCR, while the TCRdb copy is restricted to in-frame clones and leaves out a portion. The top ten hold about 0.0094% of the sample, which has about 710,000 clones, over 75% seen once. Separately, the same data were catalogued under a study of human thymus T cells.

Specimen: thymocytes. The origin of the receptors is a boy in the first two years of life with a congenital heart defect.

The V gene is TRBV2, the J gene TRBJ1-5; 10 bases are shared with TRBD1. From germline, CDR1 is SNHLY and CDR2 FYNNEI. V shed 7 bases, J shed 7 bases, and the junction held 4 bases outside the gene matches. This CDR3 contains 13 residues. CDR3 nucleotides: TGTGCCAGCACCGGGACAGGGGTCCAGCCCCAGCATTTT. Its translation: CASTGTGVQPQHF.

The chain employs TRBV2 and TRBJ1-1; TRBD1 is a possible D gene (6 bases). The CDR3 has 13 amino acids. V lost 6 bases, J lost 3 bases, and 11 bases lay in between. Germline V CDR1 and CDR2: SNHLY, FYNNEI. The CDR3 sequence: CASRDTGYTEAFF. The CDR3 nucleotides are TGTGCCAGCAGAGATACAGGGTACACTGAAGCTTTCTTT.

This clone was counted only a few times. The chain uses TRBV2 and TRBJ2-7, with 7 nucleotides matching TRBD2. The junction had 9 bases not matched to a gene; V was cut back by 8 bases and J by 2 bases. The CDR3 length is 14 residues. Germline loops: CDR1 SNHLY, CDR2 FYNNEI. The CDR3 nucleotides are TGTGCCAGCTTCAATAAGCGGGGAGCCTACGAGCAGTACTTC. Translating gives CASFNKRGAYEQYF.

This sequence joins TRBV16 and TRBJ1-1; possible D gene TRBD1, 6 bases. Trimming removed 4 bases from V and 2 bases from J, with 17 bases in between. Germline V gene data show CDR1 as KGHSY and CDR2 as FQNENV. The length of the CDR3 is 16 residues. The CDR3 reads CASSLPRWGLNTEAFF. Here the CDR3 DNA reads TGTGCCAGCAGCCTACCTAGGTGGGGGCTTAACACTGAAGCTTTCTTT.

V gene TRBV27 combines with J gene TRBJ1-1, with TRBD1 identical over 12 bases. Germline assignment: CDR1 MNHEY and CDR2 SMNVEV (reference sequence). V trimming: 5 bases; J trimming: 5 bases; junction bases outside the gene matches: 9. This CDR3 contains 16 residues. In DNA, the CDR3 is TGTGCCAGCAGTCCCGGGACAGGGGGCTCGGGAACTGAAGCTTTCTTT. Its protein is CASSPGTGGSGTEAFF.

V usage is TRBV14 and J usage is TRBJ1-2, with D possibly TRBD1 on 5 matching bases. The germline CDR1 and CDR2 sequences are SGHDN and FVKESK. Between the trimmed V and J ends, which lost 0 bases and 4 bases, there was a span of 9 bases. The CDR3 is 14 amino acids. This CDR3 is CASSQDDRAYGYTF. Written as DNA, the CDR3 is TGTGCCAGCAGCCAAGATGACAGAGCCTATGGCTACACCTTC.

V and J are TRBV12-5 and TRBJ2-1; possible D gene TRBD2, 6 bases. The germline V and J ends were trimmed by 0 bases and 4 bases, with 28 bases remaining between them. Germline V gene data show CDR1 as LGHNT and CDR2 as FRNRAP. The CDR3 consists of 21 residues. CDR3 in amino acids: CASGLVLQPPTSGGSYNEQFF. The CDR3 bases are TGTGCTAGTGGTTTGGTATTACAACCGCCCACATCTGGGGGGTCATACAATGAGCAGTTCTTC.

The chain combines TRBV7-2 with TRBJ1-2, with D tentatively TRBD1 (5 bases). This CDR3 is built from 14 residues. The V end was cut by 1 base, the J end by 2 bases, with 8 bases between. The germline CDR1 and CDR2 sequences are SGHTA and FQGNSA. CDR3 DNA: TGTGCCAGCAGCTTAGAAAGGGGAAACTATGGCTACACCTTC. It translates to CASSLERGNYGYTF. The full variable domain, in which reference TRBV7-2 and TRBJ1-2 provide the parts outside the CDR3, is GAGVSQSPSNKVTEKGKDVELRCDPISGHTALYWYRQSLGQGLEFLIYFQGNSAPDKSGLPSDRFSAERTGGSVSTLTIQRTQQEDSAVYLCASSLERGNYGYTFGSGTRLTVV.

Written as DNA, the CDR3 is TGTGCCAGCAGTTGGTATAGGGGCACCGGGGAGCTGTTTTTT. Its translation is CASSWYRGTGELFF. The chain is built from TRBV6-5 and TRBJ2-2, with D possibly being TRBD1 (5 bases). CDR3 length: 14 amino acids. CDR1 and CDR2 (germline): MNHEY, SVGAGI. V lost 4 bases and J 4 bases, leaving 10 bases between the germline ends.

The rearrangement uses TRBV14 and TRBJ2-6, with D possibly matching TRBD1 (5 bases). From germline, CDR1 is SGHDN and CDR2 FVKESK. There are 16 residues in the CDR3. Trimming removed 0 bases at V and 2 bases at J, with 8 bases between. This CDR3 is CASSQDSGTGANVLTF. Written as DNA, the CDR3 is TGTGCCAGCAGCCAAGATTCAGGGACTGGGGCCAACGTCCTGACTTTC.

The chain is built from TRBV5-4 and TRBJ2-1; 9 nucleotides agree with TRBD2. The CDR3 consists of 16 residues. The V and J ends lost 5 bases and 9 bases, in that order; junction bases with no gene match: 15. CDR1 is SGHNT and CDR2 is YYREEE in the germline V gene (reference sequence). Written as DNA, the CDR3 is TGTGCCAGCAGTTACTTTGGAGTAGCGGGAGCTCTTGAGCAGTTCTTC. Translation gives CASSYFGVAGALEQFF.

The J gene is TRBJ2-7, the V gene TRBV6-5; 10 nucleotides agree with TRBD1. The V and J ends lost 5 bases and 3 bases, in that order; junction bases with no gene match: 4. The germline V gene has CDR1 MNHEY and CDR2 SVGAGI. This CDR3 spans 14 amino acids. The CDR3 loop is CASSDGTGDYEQYF. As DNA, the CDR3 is TGTGCCAGCAGTGATGGGACAGGGGACTACGAGCAGTACTTC.

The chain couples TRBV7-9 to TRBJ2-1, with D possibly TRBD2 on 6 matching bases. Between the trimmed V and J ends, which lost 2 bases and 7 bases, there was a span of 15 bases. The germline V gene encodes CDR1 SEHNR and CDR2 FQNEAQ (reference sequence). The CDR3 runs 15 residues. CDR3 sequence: CASSLMVRRDNEQFF. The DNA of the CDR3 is TGTGCCAGCAGCTTAATGGTTCGGAGGGATAATGAGCAGTTCTTC.

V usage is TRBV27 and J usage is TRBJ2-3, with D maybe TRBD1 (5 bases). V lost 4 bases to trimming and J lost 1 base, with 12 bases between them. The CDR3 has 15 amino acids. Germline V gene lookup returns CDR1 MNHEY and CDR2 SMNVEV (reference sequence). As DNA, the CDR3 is TGTGCCAGCAGTTCCAGGGTTTCAGGCACAGATACGCAGTATTTT. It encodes CASSSRVSGTDTQYF.

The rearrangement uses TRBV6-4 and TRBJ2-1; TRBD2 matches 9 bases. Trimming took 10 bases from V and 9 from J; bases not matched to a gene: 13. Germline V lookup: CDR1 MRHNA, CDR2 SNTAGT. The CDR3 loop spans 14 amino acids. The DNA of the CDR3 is TGTGCCACCTCAGGGCGGGAGGGCCGGAGTGAGCAGTTCTTC. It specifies CATSGREGRSEQFF.

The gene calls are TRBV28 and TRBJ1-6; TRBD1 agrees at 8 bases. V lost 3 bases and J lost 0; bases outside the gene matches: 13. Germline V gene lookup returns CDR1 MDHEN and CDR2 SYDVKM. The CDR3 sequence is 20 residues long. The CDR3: CASSFPPRGRWGSYNSPLHF. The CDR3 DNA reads TGTGCCAGCAGTTTCCCCCCCAGGGGGCGCTGGGGCTCCTATAATTCACCCCTCCACTTT.

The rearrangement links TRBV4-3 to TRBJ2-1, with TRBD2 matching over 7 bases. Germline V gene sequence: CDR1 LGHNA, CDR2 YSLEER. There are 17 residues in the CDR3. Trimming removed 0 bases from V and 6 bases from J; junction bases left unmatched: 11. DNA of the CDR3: TGCGCCAGCAGCCAAGAGATTCAAAAAGCGGGAAGCAATGAGCAGTTCTTC. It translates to CASSQEIQKAGSNEQFF.

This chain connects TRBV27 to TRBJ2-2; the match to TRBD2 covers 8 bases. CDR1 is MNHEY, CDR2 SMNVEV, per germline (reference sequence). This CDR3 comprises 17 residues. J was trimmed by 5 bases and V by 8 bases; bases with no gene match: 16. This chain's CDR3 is CASGSCFGTSLTGELFF. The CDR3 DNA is TGTGCCAGCGGTTCTTGTTTCGGGACTAGTTTAACCGGGGAGCTGTTTTTT.

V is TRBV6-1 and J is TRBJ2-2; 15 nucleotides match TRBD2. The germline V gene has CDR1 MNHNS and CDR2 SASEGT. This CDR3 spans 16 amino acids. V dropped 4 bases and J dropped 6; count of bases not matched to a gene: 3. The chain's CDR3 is CASSGTSGRAAGELFF. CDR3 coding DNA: TGTGCCAGCAGTGGGACTAGCGGGAGGGCCGCCGGGGAGCTGTTTTTT.

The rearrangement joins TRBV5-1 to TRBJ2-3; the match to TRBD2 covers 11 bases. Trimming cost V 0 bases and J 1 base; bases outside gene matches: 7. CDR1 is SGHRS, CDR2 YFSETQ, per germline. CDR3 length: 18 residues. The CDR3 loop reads CASSLAPQLAGGTDTQYF. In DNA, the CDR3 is TGCGCCAGCAGCTTGGCCCCCCAACTAGCGGGAGGCACAGATACGCAGTATTTT.

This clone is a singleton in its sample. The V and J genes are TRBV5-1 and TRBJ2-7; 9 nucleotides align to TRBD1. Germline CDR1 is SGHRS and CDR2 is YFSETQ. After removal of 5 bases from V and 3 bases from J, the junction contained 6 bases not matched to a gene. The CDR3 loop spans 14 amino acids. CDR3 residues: CASSSGTGYYEQYF. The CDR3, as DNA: TGCGCCAGCAGTTCCGGGACAGGGTACTACGAGCAGTACTTC.

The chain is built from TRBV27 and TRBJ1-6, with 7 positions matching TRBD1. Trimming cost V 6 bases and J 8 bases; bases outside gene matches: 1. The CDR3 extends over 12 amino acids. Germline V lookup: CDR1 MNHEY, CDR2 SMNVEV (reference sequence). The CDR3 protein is CASRGTDSPLHF. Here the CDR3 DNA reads TGTGCCAGCAGGGGGACAGATTCACCCCTCCACTTT.

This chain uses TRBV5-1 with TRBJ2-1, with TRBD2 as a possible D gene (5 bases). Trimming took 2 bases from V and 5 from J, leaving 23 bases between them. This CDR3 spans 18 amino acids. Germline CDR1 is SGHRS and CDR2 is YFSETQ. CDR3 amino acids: CASSFPPLSEAVDNEQFF. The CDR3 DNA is TGCGCCAGCAGCTTCCCCCCCCTATCCGAAGCGGTAGACAATGAGCAGTTCTTC.

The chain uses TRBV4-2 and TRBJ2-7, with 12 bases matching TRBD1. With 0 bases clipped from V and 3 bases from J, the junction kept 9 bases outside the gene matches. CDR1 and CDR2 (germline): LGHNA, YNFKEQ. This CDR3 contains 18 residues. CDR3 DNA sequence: TGTGCCAGCAGCCAAGAAAAGGGGACAGGGGGCAATCACTACGAGCAGTACTTC. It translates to CASSQEKGTGGNHYEQYF.

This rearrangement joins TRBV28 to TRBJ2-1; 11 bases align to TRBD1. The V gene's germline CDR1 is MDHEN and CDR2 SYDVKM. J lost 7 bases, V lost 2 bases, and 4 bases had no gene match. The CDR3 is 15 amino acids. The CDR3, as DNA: TGTGCCAGCAGTTTACGAGGACAGGGGGCTAATGAGCAGTTCTTC. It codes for CASSLRGQGANEQFF.

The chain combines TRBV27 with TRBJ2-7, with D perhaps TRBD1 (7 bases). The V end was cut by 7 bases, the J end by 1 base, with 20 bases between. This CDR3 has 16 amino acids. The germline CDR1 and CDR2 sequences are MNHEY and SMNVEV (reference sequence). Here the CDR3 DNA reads TGTGCCAGCATGAGAGTAGGCAGGGGGGTATCCTACGAGCAGTACTTC. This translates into CASMRVGRGVSYEQYF.

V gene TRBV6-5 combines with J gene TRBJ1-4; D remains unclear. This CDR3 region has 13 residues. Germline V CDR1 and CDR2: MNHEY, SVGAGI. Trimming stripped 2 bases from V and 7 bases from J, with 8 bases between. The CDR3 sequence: CASSYPLREKLFF. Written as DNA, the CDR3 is TGTGCCAGCAGTTACCCACTTCGTGAAAAACTGTTTTTT.

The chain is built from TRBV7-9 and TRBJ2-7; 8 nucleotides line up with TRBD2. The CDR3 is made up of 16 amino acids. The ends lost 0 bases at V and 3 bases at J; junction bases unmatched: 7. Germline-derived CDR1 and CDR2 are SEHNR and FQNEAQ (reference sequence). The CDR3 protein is CASSLAVSGRFYEQYF. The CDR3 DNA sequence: TGTGCCAGCAGCTTAGCGGTGAGCGGGAGATTCTACGAGCAGTACTTC. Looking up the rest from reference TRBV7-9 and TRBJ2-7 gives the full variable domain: DTGVSQNPRHKITKRGQNVTFRCDPISEHNRLYWYRQTLGQGPEFLTYFQNEAQLEKSRLLSDRFSAERPKGSFSTLEIQRTEQGDSAMYLCASSLAVSGRFYEQYFGPGTRLTVT.

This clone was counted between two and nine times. CDR3 amino acids: CASSHHRDSETDTQYF. In nucleotides, the CDR3 is TGTGCCAGCAGTCACCACCGGGACTCGGAAACAGATACGCAGTATTTT. This chain connects TRBV5-6 to TRBJ2-3; the D gene is possibly TRBD2 (6 bases). Germline CDR1 SGHDT, CDR2 YYEEEE. This CDR3 is built from 16 residues. The V end lost 5 bases, the J end lost 3 bases, and 19 bases lay between the germline ends.

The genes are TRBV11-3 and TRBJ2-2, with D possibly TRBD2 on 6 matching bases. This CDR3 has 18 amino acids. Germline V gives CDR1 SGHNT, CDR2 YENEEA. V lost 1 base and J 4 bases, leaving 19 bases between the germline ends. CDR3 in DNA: TGTGCCAGCAGCTTAGGAGGACCCGGGACTGAGGGCACCGGGGAGCTGTTTTTT. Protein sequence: CASSLGGPGTEGTGELFF.

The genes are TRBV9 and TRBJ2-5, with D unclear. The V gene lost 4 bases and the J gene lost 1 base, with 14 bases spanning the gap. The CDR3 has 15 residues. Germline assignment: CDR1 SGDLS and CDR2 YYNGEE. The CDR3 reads CASSPRGTSQETQYF. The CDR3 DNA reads TGTGCCAGCAGCCCCCGCGGAACATCCCAAGAGACCCAGTACTTC.

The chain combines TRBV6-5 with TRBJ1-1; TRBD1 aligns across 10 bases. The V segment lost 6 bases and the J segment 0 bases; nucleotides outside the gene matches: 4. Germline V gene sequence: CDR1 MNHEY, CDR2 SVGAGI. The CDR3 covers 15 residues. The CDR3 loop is CASSRQGALNTEAFF. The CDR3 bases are TGTGCCAGCAGCCGACAGGGGGCACTGAACACTGAAGCTTTCTTT.